This T cell receptor (beta chain) was profiled in a study of CD8 T cells in ankylosing spondylitis. TCRdb ran MiXCR on the 5' RACE reads and lists one entry per CDR3 protein. Altogether approximately 140,000 distinct CDR3 sequences are present, around two fifths being singletons, with the ten largest covering over 12%. Whole-study findings and limits: It appeared that ankylosing spondylitis blood was characterized by a TCR beta motif of several highly homologous variants.

Only a few counts were recorded for this clonotype. Its antigen is not identified. Sequencing was carried out using synovial fluid, either unsorted or a sorted T cell fraction (not recorded which). This TCR came from a male donor with ankylosing spondylitis.

CDR3 sequence (DNA): TGTGCCAGCAGCTTTACCTGGATAGGTCAGCCCCAGCATTTT. It is translated as CASSFTWIGQPQHF. The rearrangement links TRBV5-5 to TRBJ1-5; D gene ambiguous. V was trimmed by 2 bases and J by 6 bases, leaving 12 bases between them. The CDR3 loop spans 14 amino acids. Germline V CDR1 and CDR2: SGHKS, YYEKEE (reference sequence).